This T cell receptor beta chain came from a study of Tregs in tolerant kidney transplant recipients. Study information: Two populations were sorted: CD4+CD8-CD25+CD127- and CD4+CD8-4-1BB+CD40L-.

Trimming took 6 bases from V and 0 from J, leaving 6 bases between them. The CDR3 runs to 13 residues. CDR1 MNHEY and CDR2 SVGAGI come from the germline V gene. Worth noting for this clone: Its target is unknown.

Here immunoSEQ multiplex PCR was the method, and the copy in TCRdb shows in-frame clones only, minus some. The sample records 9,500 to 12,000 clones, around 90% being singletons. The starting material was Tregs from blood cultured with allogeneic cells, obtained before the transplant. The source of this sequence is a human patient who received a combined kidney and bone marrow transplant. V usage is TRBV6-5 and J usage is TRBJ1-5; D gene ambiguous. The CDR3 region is CASRGSSNQPQHF. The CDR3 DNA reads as TGTGCCAGCAGAGGGTCTAGCAATCAGCCCCAGCATTTT.